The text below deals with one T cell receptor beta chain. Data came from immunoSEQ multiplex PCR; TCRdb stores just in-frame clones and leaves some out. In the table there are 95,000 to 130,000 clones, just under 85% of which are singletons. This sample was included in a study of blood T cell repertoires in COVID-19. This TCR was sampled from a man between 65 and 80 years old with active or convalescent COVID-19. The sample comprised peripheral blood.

The CDR3, as DNA: TGTGCCACCAGTGAGTGGACAGGGGCCGGGGAGCTGTTTTTT. Translating it yields CATSEWTGAGELFF. The rearrangement joins TRBV24-1 to TRBJ2-2, with TRBD1 matching over 9 bases. Germline values: CDR1 KGHDR, CDR2 SFDVKD. This CDR3 spans 14 amino acids. V gave up 4 bases and J gave up 6 bases; unmatched junction bases: 2.